This TCR beta chain was captured in a study of OX40 agonist ivuxolimab in advanced cancers. Across the whole study: Recorded diagnoses for dose-escalation patients were hepatocellular carcinoma, melanoma, renal cell or head and neck cancer.

Repertoires were generated with immunoSEQ multiplex PCR, while TCRdb's copy carries only in-frame clones and drops some. The sample lists 65,000 to 70,000 clones, about 82% occurring once. Comment on this clone: Its matching antigen is unknown.

Whole-study results and caveats: In CD8+ T cells, expanded clones were on average more numerous than in CD4+.

People who had autoimmune disease history or systemic immunosuppression were excluded. The sequenced sample was CD4+ or CD8+ T cells sorted from blood, obtained in a trial of the OX40 agonist ivuxolimab. The clonotype originates from an adult with an advanced solid tumor such as melanoma, head and neck, liver or kidney cancer.

Here the CDR3 reads CASATGGLSYEQYF. CDR3 nucleotides: TGTGCCAGCGCAACAGGGGGTTTGAGCTACGAGCAGTACTTC. The V gene is TRBV28, the J gene TRBJ2-7; 8 bases align to TRBD1. The CDR3 is 14 amino acids. CDR1 MDHEN and CDR2 SYDVKM come from the germline V gene. Trimming cost V 8 bases and J 3 bases; bases outside gene matches: 9.